The next 32 T cell receptor beta chains were all read from a single sample in a study of blood T cell repertoires in COVID-19. Clones were sequenced by immunoSEQ multiplex PCR, and TCRdb holds only the in-frame ones, with some missing. The table records roughly 100,000 clones, over 75% of them present only once. Material: peripheral blood. The receptors were sampled from a human donor in a cohort sampled during active COVID-19.

V gene TRBV14 combines with J gene TRBJ1-1; D might be TRBD1 (6 bases). Trimming took off 1 base at V and 0 bases at J, with 12 bases between the two ends. Germline V gene sequence: CDR1 SGHDN, CDR2 FVKESK. The CDR3 length is 16 residues. The CDR3 DNA is TGTGCCAGCAGCCAAGTCACAGGGACCATGAACACTGAAGCTTTCTTT. Amino acid sequence: CASSQVTGTMNTEAFF. Full variable domain (outside the CDR3, taken from reference TRBV14 and TRBJ1-1): EAGVTQFPSHSVIEKGQTVTLRCDPISGHDNLYWYRRVMGKEIKFLLHFVKESKQDESGMPNNRFLAERTGGTYSTLKVQPAELEDSGVYFCASSQVTGTMNTEAFFGQGTRLTVV.

The chain recombines TRBV6-2 or TRBV6-3 with TRBJ1-1, with 10 nucleotides matching TRBD1. CDR1 and CDR2 from the germline V gene are MNHEY and SVGEGT. The J segment lost 0 bases and the V segment lost 2 bases, leaving 6 bases of the junction unmatched. The CDR3 spans 17 residues. CDR3 loop: CASSYPQGQGLNTEAFF. The CDR3, as DNA: TGTGCCAGCAGTTACCCTCAGGGACAGGGGTTGAACACTGAAGCTTTCTTT.

The chain has TRBV7-6 and TRBJ2-1; 14 bases line up with TRBD2. V was pared by 5 bases and J by 7 bases, with 7 bases of the junction left unmatched. Germline V gene data show CDR1 as SGHVS and CDR2 as FNYEAQ. The CDR3 length is 16 residues. CDR3 loop: CASSRLAGGPRNEQFF. In DNA, the CDR3 is TGTGCCAGCAGCCGACTAGCGGGAGGGCCGAGGAATGAGCAGTTCTTC.

J is TRBJ1-4 and V is TRBV28; the match to TRBD1 covers 9 bases. Germline CDR1 reads MDHEN; CDR2 reads SYDVKM. Germline trimming cut 6 bases from V and 3 bases from J; bases unmatched to any gene: 11. The CDR3 spans 17 residues. The CDR3: CASSYHRGQEPNEKLFF. CDR3 bases: TGTGCCAGCAGCTACCACAGGGGGCAGGAGCCTAATGAAAAACTGTTTTTT.

The chain has TRBV28 and TRBJ1-2; 9 bases fit TRBD1. The V gene end was trimmed by 3 bases and the J gene end by 3 bases; junction bases not matched to a gene: 11. The CDR3 has 17 amino acids. CDR1 and CDR2 from the germline V gene are MDHEN and SYDVKM. CDR3 region: CASSFIAPRTGDYGYTF. The DNA of the CDR3 is TGTGCCAGCAGTTTTATAGCGCCCAGGACAGGGGACTATGGCTACACCTTC.

This clone came up a few times. This sequence joins TRBV11-2 and TRBJ2-1; D not certain. CDR3 length: 15 amino acids. Germline loops: CDR1 SGHAT, CDR2 FQNNGV. The germline V and J ends were trimmed by 6 bases and 1 base, with 13 bases remaining between them. CDR3 amino acids: CASSSDFQSYNEQFF. CDR3 bases: TGTGCCAGCAGTTCTGACTTCCAATCCTACAATGAGCAGTTCTTC.

The genes are TRBV6-6 and TRBJ2-7, with unresolved D. The ends were cut back, 4 bases at V and 2 bases at J, with 18 bases in the middle. CDR3 size: 16 residues. Germline V gene lookup returns CDR1 MNHNY and CDR2 SVGAGI (reference sequence). The chain's CDR3 is CASSSTSVLGAYEQYF. CDR3 bases: TGTGCCAGCAGTTCCACCAGCGTGCTCGGAGCCTACGAGCAGTACTTC.

The rearrangement joins TRBV9 to TRBJ2-4; 10 bases agree with TRBD1. The CDR3 is made up of 15 amino acids. The trim removed 3 bases at V and 1 base at J, leaving 1 base unmatched. CDR1 is SGDLS and CDR2 is YYNGEE in the germline V gene. CDR3 amino acids: CASSGQGAAKNIQYF. The CDR3 nucleotides are TGTGCCAGCAGCGGACAGGGGGCGGCCAAAAACATTCAGTACTTC.

The table lists this clone with a few counts. CDR3 loop: CASSPDRVSPYEQYF. CDR3 DNA sequence: TGCGCCAGCAGCCCGGACAGGGTTTCTCCCTACGAGCAGTACTTC. This chain joins TRBV5-1 and TRBJ2-7, with 8 bases lining up with TRBD1. Per the germline V gene, CDR1 is SGHRS and CDR2 is YFSETQ. V was pared by 4 bases and J by 2 bases, with 8 bases of the junction left unmatched. This CDR3 is 15 amino acids long.

The rearrangement uses TRBV5-4 and TRBJ1-2, with D perhaps TRBD1 (5 bases). The CDR3 runs to 15 residues. Germline-derived CDR1 and CDR2 are SGHNT and YYREEE (reference sequence). The V and J ends lost 1 base and 1 base respectively, with 11 bases between them. The CDR3 DNA follows: TGTGCCAGCAGCTTGATTGACAGAGTTAACTATGGCTACACCTTC. It codes for CASSLIDRVNYGYTF.

V and J are TRBV7-3 and TRBJ2-3; 8 bases match TRBD2. The CDR3 spans 16 residues. Germline CDR1 reads SGHTA; CDR2 reads FQGTGA. V shed 3 bases and J 1 base; nucleotides not matched to a gene: 6. Here the CDR3 reads CASSFEAGVGTDTQYF. The CDR3, as DNA: TGTGCCAGCAGCTTCGAAGCGGGAGTGGGCACAGATACGCAGTATTTT.

Only one count was recorded for this clone. This chain connects TRBV5-4 to TRBJ1-1; D might be TRBD1 (5 bases). The germline V gene encodes CDR1 SGHNT and CDR2 YYREEE (reference sequence). The CDR3 spans 15 residues. Trimming removed 0 bases at V and 4 bases at J, with 13 bases between. The CDR3 DNA reads TGTGCCAGCAGCTTGGCGGGCCAGACAGCCACTGAAGCTTTCTTT. Residues: CASSLAGQTATEAFF.

V usage is TRBV7-6 and J usage is TRBJ2-1; perhaps TRBD2 as D (5 bases). Per germline, CDR1 SGHVS and CDR2 FNYEAQ. V was trimmed by 10 bases and J by 10 bases, leaving 26 bases between them. The CDR3 is made up of 15 amino acids. The CDR3 coding sequence is TGTGCCACCTCACCAATGGTGGGAGTCCTTGGCGAGCAGTTCTTC. Encoded protein: CATSPMVGVLGEQFF.

This clone was picked up one time. This chain uses TRBV7-2 with TRBJ1-6; possible D gene TRBD1, 5 bases. CDR1 and CDR2 (germline): SGHTA, FQGNSA. V lost 1 base and J lost 4, with 11 bases in between. CDR3 length equals 16 residues. The CDR3 protein is CASSLVGQGYNSPLHF. Here the CDR3 DNA reads TGTGCCAGCAGCTTAGTAGGGCAGGGTTATAATTCACCCCTCCACTTT.

The J gene is TRBJ1-5, the V gene TRBV19; 10 bases align to TRBD1. This CDR3 spans 17 amino acids. Germline V lookup: CDR1 LNHDA, CDR2 SQIVND (reference sequence). V lost 9 bases to trimming and J lost 5 bases; unmatched junction nucleotides: 16. The CDR3 sequence is CASIPGGTGQGYQPQHF. Here the CDR3 DNA reads TGTGCCAGCATCCCCGGCGGGACGGGACAGGGGTATCAGCCCCAGCATTTT.

For the CDR3, the DNA is TGCGCCAGCAGCCCACAGGGGGTCTCTGGAAACACCATATATTTT. Translation gives CASSPQGVSGNTIYF. The chain combines TRBV5-1 with TRBJ1-3, with 8 bases that match TRBD1. There are 15 residues in the CDR3. With 4 bases clipped from V and 0 bases from J, the junction kept 3 bases outside the gene matches. CDR1 is SGHRS, CDR2 YFSETQ, per germline.

The chain has TRBV6-6 and TRBJ1-2; D is ambiguous. This CDR3 spans 14 amino acids. The ends were cut back, 2 bases at V and 3 bases at J, with 10 bases in the middle. Germline CDR1 is MNHNY and CDR2 is SVGAGI (reference sequence). This CDR3 reads CASSYTEGDYGYTF. Written as DNA, the CDR3 is TGTGCCAGCAGTTACACCGAGGGAGACTATGGCTACACCTTC.

CDR3 region: CASSREPGTAYNEQFF. The CDR3 DNA follows: TGCGCCAGCAGCCGCGAACCGGGGACAGCTTACAATGAGCAGTTCTTC. J is TRBJ2-1 and V is TRBV4-1; 7 bases line up with TRBD1. CDR3 size: 16 residues. Per germline, CDR1 MGHRA and CDR2 YSYEKL. Trimming removed 4 bases from V and 4 bases from J; junction bases left unmatched: 10.

About this clone: One end of the junction fails to match germline, which may point to a read error. CDR3 sequence reads: CASSLLISTSGYNEQLF. As DNA, the CDR3 is TGTGCCAGCAGTTTGTTAATCTCGACTAGCGGATACAATGAGCAGCTCTTC. The chain links TRBV27 to TRBJ2-1; 9 bases agree with TRBD2. The V gene's germline CDR1 is MNHEY and CDR2 SMNVEV (reference sequence). The CDR3 runs 17 residues.

V is TRBV5-1 and J is TRBJ2-1; 8 bases match TRBD2. The CDR3 is made up of 14 amino acids. V lost 4 bases and J lost 2; bases outside the gene matches: 2. The germline CDR1 and CDR2 sequences are SGHRS and YFSETQ. The chain's CDR3 is CASSEREPYNEQFF. The CDR3 nucleotides read TGCGCCAGCAGCGAGCGGGAGCCCTACAATGAGCAGTTCTTC.

The CDR3 here is CASSAPVGSGRSSYNEQFF. CDR3 nucleotide sequence: TGTGCCAGCAGTGCCCCTGTTGGAAGCGGGAGGAGCTCCTACAATGAGCAGTTCTTC. The chain uses TRBV6-2 or TRBV6-3 and TRBJ2-1, with 9 bases that match TRBD2. The CDR3 contains 19 residues. Germline loops: CDR1 MNHEY, CDR2 SVGEGT. J lost 0 bases, V lost 5 bases, and 14 bases had no gene match.

This rearrangement joins TRBV28 to TRBJ2-7, with a possible D match to TRBD1 (6 bases). The V end lost 4 bases, the J end lost 4 bases, and 11 bases lay between the germline ends. This CDR3 has 13 amino acids. CDR1 is MDHEN and CDR2 is SYDVKM in the germline V gene. CDR3 DNA sequence: TGTGCCAGCAGTTCTGGGGGCCTTTACGAGCAGTACTTC. This codes for CASSSGGLYEQYF.

The chain joins TRBV5-6 to TRBJ2-7; 10 bases are shared with TRBD1. Germline V gives CDR1 SGHDT, CDR2 YYEEEE. The junction had 8 bases not matched to a gene; V was cut back by 4 bases and J by 4 bases. The CDR3 sequence is 15 residues long. In nucleotides, the CDR3 is TGTGCCAGCAGCGAATCCGGGACAGGGGTGTACGAGCAGTACTTC. Its protein product is CASSESGTGVYEQYF.

This sequence joins TRBV19 and TRBJ1-5, with a tentative D call TRBD1 (5 bases). CDR3 size: 13 residues. V dropped 0 bases and J dropped 11 bases, with 11 bases sitting between them. Per germline, CDR1 LNHDA and CDR2 SQIVND (reference sequence). In DNA form, the CDR3 reads TGTGCCAGTAGTATAGATCAGAAAGGGGCCCAGCATTTT. Translated: CASSIDQKGAQHF.

The chain employs TRBV6-4 and TRBJ1-1, with D possibly TRBD1 on 5 matching bases. The germline V and J ends were trimmed by 0 bases and 4 bases, with 12 bases remaining between them. There are 15 residues in the CDR3. Germline CDR1 reads MRHNA; CDR2 reads SNTAGT. The DNA of the CDR3 is TGTGCCAGCAGTGACTCGGCAGGGTCGGGCACTGAAGCTTTCTTT. Translating gives CASSDSAGSGTEAFF.

The rearrangement joins TRBV3-1 (or the pseudogene TRBV3-2) to TRBJ1-2; D might be TRBD1 (5 bases). Germline lookup yields CDR1 LGHDT and CDR2 YNNKEL (reference sequence). This CDR3 region has 15 residues. The V and J ends lost 4 bases and 6 bases respectively, with 18 bases between them. CDR3 nucleotide sequence: TGTGCCAGCAGCCTTGTAGGGGTGATAGTCGATGGCTACACCTTC. The encoded protein is CASSLVGVIVDGYTF.

The rearrangement joins TRBV4-3 to TRBJ1-4; 12 bases align to TRBD1. Trimming took 3 bases from V and 8 from J; bases not matched to a gene: 4. Germline CDR1 is LGHNA and CDR2 is YSLEER. This CDR3 has 15 amino acids. The CDR3 DNA reads TGCGCCAGCAGCCATGGGACAGGGGGCCGGGAAAAACTGTTTTTT. It is translated as CASSHGTGGREKLFF.

This clone was recorded once. V and J are TRBV15 and TRBJ2-5; 10 bases map to TRBD1. The germline V gene has CDR1 LNHNV and CDR2 YYDKDF (reference sequence). Trimming took 4 bases from V and 0 from J; bases not matched to a gene: 11. The CDR3 length is 18 residues. The CDR3 nucleotides read TGTGCCACCAGCACCGGGGGGCACGGGACAGGGGACCAAGAGACCCAGTACTTC. This codes for CATSTGGHGTGDQETQYF.

The chain joins TRBV12-3 or TRBV12-4 to TRBJ1-5; D gene ambiguous. Trimming left V 11 bases short and J 1 base short, with 12 bases between. The CDR3 covers 13 residues. CDR3 DNA sequence: TGTGCCTCCAGGTCATACAGCAATCAGCCCCAGCATTTT. Residues: CASRSYSNQPQHF.

V is TRBV3-1 (or the pseudogene TRBV3-2) and J is TRBJ1-3; D is ambiguous. Per germline, CDR1 LGHDT and CDR2 YNNKEL (reference sequence). The CDR3 is made up of 16 amino acids. The V and J ends lost 1 base and 0 bases respectively, with 10 bases between them. The CDR3 protein is CASSQGGIDSGNTIYF. For the CDR3, the DNA is TGTGCCAGCAGCCAAGGAGGGATCGACTCTGGAAACACCATATATTTT.

This rearrangement joins TRBV7-9 to TRBJ2-7; the match to TRBD1 covers 9 bases. CDR3 size: 15 residues. Germline V gene data show CDR1 as SEHNR and CDR2 as FQNEAQ (reference sequence). V was pared by 6 bases and J by 3 bases, with 9 bases of the junction left unmatched. CDR3: CASSPPGQGRYEQYF. The DNA of the CDR3 is TGTGCCAGCAGTCCGCCGGGACAGGGACGCTACGAGCAGTACTTC.

V usage is TRBV18 and J usage is TRBJ1-5; TRBD1 aligns across 7 bases. This CDR3 contains 15 residues. J gave up 1 base and V 6 bases, and 6 bases lay outside the gene matches. CDR1 KGHSH and CDR2 LQKENI come from the germline V gene. The CDR3 loop reads CASSQTGMSNQPQHF. In DNA, the CDR3 is TGTGCCAGCTCGCAGACAGGGATGAGCAATCAGCCCCAGCATTTT.